This T cell receptor (beta chain) was observed in a study of technical replicates of blood from a handful of donors. Method: immunoSEQ multiplex PCR; TCRdb's copy keeps in-frame clones and lacks some. There are 99,000 or so clones in the sample; 95% occur only once, and around 0.21% lies in the top ten. This CDR3 has 14 residues. Looked up from germline, CDR1 is KGHSH and CDR2 is LQKENI. Trimming removed 0 bases from V and 0 bases from J, with 4 bases in between. This TCR was sampled from a human donor in good health. V usage is TRBV18 and J usage is TRBJ2-3; D is ambiguous. The sample was T cells isolated from PBMCs. The CDR3 DNA sequence: TGTGCCAGCTCACCACCGGCTAGCACAGATACGCAGTATTTT. It is translated as CASSPPASTDTQYF.